This T cell receptor (beta chain) appears in the sequencing data of a study of pediatric ulcerative colitis (dated by TCRdb to 2018 to 2020). With regard to the full study: From eight or nine newly diagnosed, treatment-naive pediatric ulcerative colitis patients and a few non-IBD control children, paired blood and rectal samples were collected.

During colonoscopy, one to two pinch biopsies were obtained from the rectum for research purposes. The control children had a colonoscopy because IBD was suspected, showed normal endoscopy both macroscopically and histologically, and did not receive an IBD diagnosis during the next year. Before DNA isolation, rectal biopsies were subjected to proteinase K digestion. The Wizard kit (Promega) was used to extract genomic DNA from blood and intestinal samples. The research as a whole found: Only a few individuals were included in the healthy control group, which was small. A couple of rectal CDR3 clonotypes were found in every ulcerative colitis patient but in no control. For technical reasons, blood samples from two patients gave substantially fewer templates, and these samples were excluded from the blood-rectal overlap analysis. Significantly higher autologous blood-rectal clonal overlap was found in ulcerative colitis patients than in controls, which suggested increased T cell trafficking to inflamed tissue. Controls, mild-moderate and acute severe colitis patients were separated by rectal repertoire features, and reduced rectal diversity due to clonal expansions was observed in acute severe colitis. Because repertoires came from total lymphocyte DNA, patterns in rare subsets such as regulatory T cells may not be reflected. Blood-derived T cells may have been included in rectal pinch biopsies, especially in patients with overt colitis.

Rearranged CDR3 beta regions were amplified from genomic DNA with multiplex V and J primers using the immunoSEQ TRB Survey service. To keep sequencing depth equal across samples, survey-level depth of up to 500,000 reads per sample was applied. Libraries were purified and pooled, and sequencing was performed on Illumina technology. The study's processing was this. Productive clonality, sample overlap, pairwise scatters, CDR3 beta length, V/D/J gene usage and productiveness were all assessed with the immunoSEQ online tools. Calculated diversity was defined as the number of unique rearrangements divided by total templates times 100, and Shannon and Simpson indices were additionally computed. Z-score normalized data were analyzed by principal component analysis with the R prcomp function and the ggbiplot package. Morisita's index was used to quantify the clonal overlap between blood and rectum within each subject. TCRdb limited this immuneACCESS table to in-frame rearrangements with V and J called. A share of clones is missing; checked studies link under half to unresolved V genes, and the rest is unexplained. V and J calls and clone size are those listed in that table; D and trimming were worked out from the DNA. Present in this sample are around 13,000 clones, approximately 71% of which were seen just once. The top ten constitute 4.5% of the sample.

The germline V gene encodes CDR1 SGHRS and CDR2 YFSETQ. The cysteine opens and the phenylalanine closes a CDR3 of 13 amino acids. Only the CDR3 portion is preserved as DNA: 39 bases, with reading frame beginning at the first base. V loses 4 bases of germline sequence and J loses 3 bases, and the interval between the two ends is 10 bases. Comments on this clone: Which antigen it targets is not known. No base quality information exists; no much larger clone differs at one position.

The sequenced sample was gut tissue. The sequence derives from a boy aged 10-17 years who was a control in a study of pediatric ulcerative colitis. Rearrangement joined TRBV5-1 to TRBJ1-1; matching of 5 bases hints at TRBD1 as the D gene. The CDR3 loop reads CASSVQGDTEAFF. The DNA reads as follows: TGCGCCAGCAGCGTTCAGGGAGACACTGAAGCTTTCTTT.